Each of the 6 T cell receptor beta chains below was sequenced from the same sample in a study of blood T cell repertoires in COVID-19. Clones were sequenced by immunoSEQ multiplex PCR, and TCRdb holds only the in-frame ones, with some missing. The sample yields 150,000 to 250,000 clones, approximately 80% seen once. Material for sequencing was peripheral blood. These receptors all stem from a human donor with acute or convalescent COVID-19. The donor label of this sample is uncertain.

V is TRBV10-3 and J is TRBJ1-1; tentative D call: TRBD1 (6 bases). CDR1 and CDR2 from the germline V gene are ENHRY and SYGVKD. Trimming left V 2 bases short and J 5 bases short, with 18 bases between. CDR3 length: 16 residues. CDR3 amino acids: CAISEPSIWQGTEAFF. DNA of the CDR3: TGTGCCATCAGTGAGCCCTCCATATGGCAGGGGACTGAAGCTTTCTTT.

This chain's CDR3 is CASSLAGRASGRETQYF. In DNA form, the CDR3 reads TGTGCCAGCAGCTTAGCGGGGCGGGCTAGCGGAAGGGAGACCCAGTACTTC. The J gene is TRBJ2-5, the V gene TRBV7-2, with 7 bases lining up with TRBD2. Unmatched junction bases numbered 12, after V lost 0 bases and J lost 5 bases. In germline, CDR1 is SGHTA, CDR2 FQGNSA. This CDR3 has 17 residues.

The V gene is TRBV7-9, the J gene TRBJ2-5; tentatively, D is TRBD1 (6 bases). CDR1 and CDR2 (germline): SEHNR, FQNEAQ (reference sequence). This CDR3 has 16 amino acids. V shed 2 bases and J shed 5 bases, with 18 bases lying between them. The CDR3, as DNA: TGTGCCAGCAGCTTATTAAGTAGTGCAGACAGGGAGACCCAGTACTTC. This translates into CASSLLSSADRETQYF.

The V gene is TRBV7-3, the J gene TRBJ2-1; the match to TRBD2 covers 8 bases. Germline V gives CDR1 SGHTA, CDR2 FQGTGA. V dropped 5 bases and J dropped 1; count of bases not matched to a gene: 7. CDR3 length: 16 amino acids. CDR3: CASSRRPGGSYNEQFF. The DNA for the CDR3 is TGTGCCAGCAGCCGTCGGCCGGGAGGGTCCTACAATGAGCAGTTCTTC.

The CDR3 nucleotides are TGCGCCAGCGGGCGGGAGAGCGGTGTGGAGCAGTTCTTC. Translation: CASGRESGVEQFF. The chain links TRBV5-1 to TRBJ2-1, with TRBD2 matching over 7 bases. The CDR3 sequence is 13 residues long. The germline V gene has CDR1 SGHRS and CDR2 YFSETQ. V lost 7 bases, J lost 10 bases, and 11 bases stayed unmatched.

The CDR3: CASKFREDSYNEQFF. CDR3 coding DNA: TGCGCCAGCAAATTTCGGGAGGATTCCTACAATGAGCAGTTCTTC. The chain links TRBV5-1 to TRBJ2-1; TRBD2 aligns across 7 bases. Germline CDR1 reads SGHRS; CDR2 reads YFSETQ. This CDR3 comprises 15 residues. The J segment lost 1 base and the V segment lost 6 bases, leaving 7 bases of the junction unmatched.